This T cell receptor beta chain was sequenced during a study of blood T cell repertoires in COVID-19. This clone was detected a few times. The repertoire was sequenced with immunoSEQ multiplex PCR; TCRdb's copy has only in-frame clones and lacks some. This sample has about 670,000 clones; approximately 90% occur once, and the top ten carry 0.2% to 0.3%. The CDR3 is 15 amino acids. The germline V gene encodes CDR1 GTSNPN and CDR2 SVGIG (reference sequence). Unmatched junction bases numbered 5, after V lost 3 bases and J lost 0 bases. Specimen: peripheral blood. This chain links TRBV30 with TRBJ1-5; 7 bases agree with TRBD1. This sequence originates from a young woman with acute or convalescent COVID-19. DNA for the CDR3: TGTGCCTGGAGCCGGGACAGCGATAGCAATCAGCCCCAGCATTTT. This codes for CAWSRDSDSNQPQHF.